Each of the 21 T cell receptor beta chains below was sequenced from the same sample in a study of control samples from healthy donors and cancer patients. Sequencing used immunoSEQ multiplex PCR; TCRdb keeps in-frame clones, though not all of them. The sample lists fewer than 95,000 clones; 85% were seen once. The sample was blood. Receptors were obtained from a man aged 25 to 40 in good health.

The V call is TRBV24-1, the J call TRBJ1-5, with 7 nucleotides matching TRBD1. The CDR3 is 15 residues long. Per the germline V gene, CDR1 is KGHDR and CDR2 is SFDVKD. Trimming cost V 4 bases and J 2 bases; bases outside gene matches: 4. The CDR3 nucleotides read TGTGCCACCAGTGACCCCACAGGGGGCAATCAGCCCCAGCATTTT. As protein: CATSDPTGGNQPQHF.

This chain connects TRBV29-1 to TRBJ1-1; weak D call: TRBD1 (6 bases). This CDR3 has 10 residues. Germline loops: CDR1 SQVTM, CDR2 ANQGSEA. The germline V and J ends were trimmed by 4 bases and 11 bases, with 11 bases remaining between them. The CDR3 DNA is TGCAGCGTTGGGGGGCCAGGGGCTTTCTTT. As protein: CSVGGPGAFF.

The gene calls are TRBV12-2 and TRBJ1-5; the DNA was not compared with TRBD1, the D call given in the table. TRBV12-2 is a listed pseudogene. CDR3 length: 16 amino acids. The CDR3 DNA is TGTGCAAGTCGCTTAGGGACAGGGGGCGACGGTCAGCCCCAGCATTTT. As protein: CASRLGTGGDGQPQHF.

The chain combines TRBV12-3 or TRBV12-4 with TRBJ2-1; D gene ambiguous. V lost 7 bases, J lost 9 bases, and 16 bases lay in between. This CDR3 contains 13 residues. CDR3 sequence (DNA): TGTGCCAGCATTCTGGGCCTCGCGAGTGAGCAGTTCTTC. This codes for CASILGLASEQFF.

The chain has TRBV6-5 and TRBJ1-2; 7 positions agree with TRBD1. Germline loops: CDR1 MNHEY, CDR2 SVGAGI. Unmatched junction bases numbered 3, after V lost 6 bases and J lost 8 bases. The CDR3 is made up of 11 amino acids. The CDR3 loop is CASSQGGGYTF. The CDR3 nucleotides read TGTGCCAGCAGCCAGGGGGGGGGCTACACCTTC.

This CDR3 reads CAWLNYGYTF. The CDR3 DNA is TGTGCCTGGTTAAACTATGGCTACACCTTC. The chain couples TRBV30 to TRBJ1-2; D gene ambiguous. V dropped 5 bases and J dropped 2 bases, with 3 bases sitting between them. Germline CDR1 GTSNPN, CDR2 SVGIG (reference sequence). The CDR3 totals 10 residues.

V and J are TRBV6-2 or TRBV6-3 and TRBJ2-7; 9 bases are a match to TRBD2. The V gene's germline CDR1 is MNHEY and CDR2 SVGEGT. The junction had 4 bases not matched to a gene; V was cut back by 3 bases and J by 4 bases. CDR3 length equals 14 residues. CDR3 sequence reads: CASSYRRGGYEQYF. The CDR3 DNA sequence: TGTGCCAGCAGTTATAGGCGGGGGGGTTACGAGCAGTACTTC.

The rearrangement uses TRBV5-1 and TRBJ1-5; 9 positions agree with TRBD1. The ends lost 2 bases at V and 4 bases at J; junction bases unmatched: 4. The V gene's germline CDR1 is SGHRS and CDR2 YFSETQ. The CDR3 runs 15 residues. CDR3 in amino acids: CASSFGTGRNQPQHF. The CDR3 DNA is TGCGCCAGCAGCTTCGGGACAGGGAGAAATCAGCCCCAGCATTTT.

This chain uses TRBV6-5 with TRBJ1-1; D may be TRBD1 (6 bases). The germline V gene has CDR1 MNHEY and CDR2 SVGAGI. The CDR3 has 15 amino acids. The V gene lost 5 bases and the J gene lost 4 bases, with 17 bases spanning the gap. The CDR3, as DNA: TGTGCCAGCAGTCCAACGTGGGGGGCGGTCACTGAAGCTTTCTTT. This translates into CASSPTWGAVTEAFF.

The gene calls are TRBV7-9 and TRBJ1-3; no reliable D call. The V gene lost 1 base and the J gene lost 0 bases, with 4 bases spanning the gap. The CDR3 is 14 residues long. Per the germline V gene, CDR1 is SEHNR and CDR2 is FQNEAQ (reference sequence). CDR3 nucleotides: TGTGCCAGCAGCTTAGGAGTCTCTGGAAACACCATATATTTT. Protein: CASSLGVSGNTIYF.

V usage is TRBV28 and J usage is TRBJ2-3; 14 bases agree with TRBD2. The junction had 12 bases not matched to a gene; V was cut back by 6 bases and J by 1 base. The CDR3 runs 19 residues. Germline assignment: CDR1 MDHEN and CDR2 SYDVKM. CDR3 region: CASSGPPPGLAGGTDTQYF. CDR3 nucleotides: TGTGCCAGCAGCGGCCCCCCCCCGGGACTAGCGGGGGGCACAGATACGCAGTATTTT.

Worth noting for this clone: The sample contains more than one DNA sequence encoding this CDR3. The chain is built from TRBV19 and TRBJ1-5; no definite D call. V was pared by 0 bases and J by 5 bases, with 2 bases between. The CDR3 runs 12 residues. The germline gives CDR1 LNHDA, CDR2 SQIVND (reference sequence). CDR3 residues: CASSIEDQPQHF. In DNA, the CDR3 is TGTGCCAGTAGTATAGAGGATCAGCCCCAGCATTTT.

J is TRBJ1-3 and V is TRBV5-1; maybe TRBD1 (5 bases). Trimming took off 0 bases at V and 6 bases at J, with 13 bases between the two ends. In germline, CDR1 is SGHRS, CDR2 YFSETQ. There are 15 residues in the CDR3. Written as DNA, the CDR3 is TGCGCCAGCAGCTTGGATCCAGGGTACCAAAACACCATATATTTT. The encoded protein is CASSLDPGYQNTIYF.

This chain connects TRBV30 to TRBJ1-1; D not resolved. Germline V gives CDR1 GTSNPN, CDR2 SVGIG (reference sequence). Trimming removed 1 base from V and 1 base from J, with 7 bases in between. This CDR3 has 13 amino acids. The CDR3: CAWSDSGNTEAFF. The CDR3 DNA reads TGTGCCTGGAGTGACAGCGGGAACACTGAAGCTTTCTTT.

CDR3 in DNA: TGTGCCAGTAGTATAGACGGGGCCACCCGGGCCTATGGCTACACCTTC. Protein sequence: CASSIDGATRAYGYTF. The chain is built from TRBV19 and TRBJ1-2; possible D gene TRBD1, 5 bases. Germline values: CDR1 LNHDA, CDR2 SQIVND (reference sequence). The V end lost 0 bases, the J end lost 4 bases, and 15 bases lay between the germline ends. The CDR3 has 16 residues.

The chain is built from TRBV24-1 and TRBJ1-5; D gene uncertain. The germline CDR1 and CDR2 sequences are KGHDR and SFDVKD. V lost 1 base and J 2 bases, leaving 23 bases between the germline ends. The CDR3 loop spans 20 amino acids. CDR3 bases: TGTGCCACCAGTGATTTAAGGCCACGACGGCCGTATACGGGCAATCAGCCCCAGCATTTT. It yields the protein CATSDLRPRRPYTGNQPQHF.

The gene calls are TRBV7-8 and TRBJ1-1, with D unclear. This CDR3 is built from 13 residues. Germline V gene data show CDR1 as SGHVS and CDR2 as FQNEAQ. Trimming removed 5 bases at V and 1 base at J, with 8 bases between. The DNA for the CDR3 is TGTGCCAGCAGCACCCGACAGAACACTGAAGCTTTCTTT. This sequence encodes CASSTRQNTEAFF.

J is TRBJ2-1 and V is TRBV28; 10 bases fit TRBD2. The CDR3 has 16 amino acids. Germline values: CDR1 MDHEN, CDR2 SYDVKM. The trim removed 1 base at V and 6 bases at J, leaving 6 bases unmatched. This CDR3 reads CASSLFSGGLLNEQFF. For the CDR3, the DNA is TGTGCCAGCAGTTTATTTAGCGGGGGGTTGCTCAATGAGCAGTTCTTC.

The chain joins TRBV5-4 to TRBJ2-5, with D possibly being TRBD1 (6 bases). CDR1 and CDR2 from the germline V gene are SGHNT and YYREEE (reference sequence). The CDR3 sequence is 13 residues long. Trimming cost V 4 bases and J 5 bases, with 12 bases left between them. The DNA for the CDR3 is TGTGCCAGCAGCCAAAACAGGGTTGAGACCCAGTACTTC. Amino acid sequence: CASSQNRVETQYF.

This CDR3 reads CASSFSTTTNEKLFF. In nucleotides, the CDR3 is TGTGCCAGCTCCTTTTCGACAACAACTAATGAAAAACTGTTTTTT. The chain recombines TRBV2 with TRBJ1-4; no clear D gene. CDR1 is SNHLY, CDR2 FYNNEI, per germline. The germline V and J ends were trimmed by 8 bases and 0 bases, with 13 bases remaining between them. The CDR3 runs to 15 residues. Filled out from reference TRBV2 and TRBJ1-4, the complete variable domain reads EPEVTQTPSHQVTQMGQEVILRCVPISNHLYFYWYRQILGQKVEFLVSFYNNEISEKSEIFDDQFSVERPDGSNFTLKIRSTKLEDSAMYFCASSFSTTTNEKLFFGSGTQLSVL.

The chain couples TRBV6-6 to TRBJ1-2, with 7 positions matching TRBD1. In germline, CDR1 is MNHNY, CDR2 SVGAGI (reference sequence). The V gene end was trimmed by 3 bases and the J gene end by 8 bases; junction bases not matched to a gene: 6. CDR3 length: 13 amino acids. The CDR3 is CASSYAGGEGYTF. The CDR3 nucleotides are TGTGCCAGCAGTTATGCAGGGGGAGAAGGCTACACCTTC.